This T cell receptor (beta chain) comes out of a study of neurological immune-mediated disorders. TCRdb ran MiXCR on the 5' RACE reads and lists one entry per CDR3 protein. This table holds roughly 66,000 distinct CDR3 sequences, roughly 4.5% found once. There are 16 residues in the CDR3. Germline-derived CDR1 and CDR2 are SGDLS and YYNGEE. The trim removed 0 bases at V and 9 bases at J, leaving 7 bases unmatched. This clonotype was picked up many times. What it binds is unknown. Points from the study as a whole: The absence of shared CDR3 amino acid sequences among expanded clones across subjects suggests private repertoires in all groups. The multiple sclerosis repertoire cluster was not associated with any clinical or MRI feature.

This clonotype originated in a woman in her sixties or seventies with multiple sclerosis. Material for sequencing was PBMCs. This chain joins TRBV9 and TRBJ2-1; TRBD2 aligns across 12 bases. CDR3 protein: CASSVGLAGGLSEQFF. CDR3 in DNA: TGTGCCAGCAGCGTAGGTCTAGCGGGAGGGCTGAGTGAGCAGTTCTTC.